The T cell receptor (beta chain) described here comes from a study of cytomegalovirus exposure and HLA in healthy donors. This clone was detected once. A read error may produce the germline difference seen at one junction end. The PCR had 60 Vbeta and 13 Jbeta primers. Clones were sequenced by immunoSEQ multiplex PCR, and TCRdb holds only the in-frame ones, with some missing. The top ten clones hold 2% to 2.5% of a sample with some 150,000 clones, 79% of them seen once. CDR1 SGHTA and CDR2 FQGNSA come from the germline V gene. The CDR3 is made up of 14 amino acids. Sequencing used PBMCs. The TCR comes from a middle-aged man in good health and CMV-seronegative. This rearrangement joins TRBV7-2 to TRBJ2-3; TRBD2 matches at 9 bases. CDR3 in amino acids: CASKTSGHTGTQYF. In DNA form, the CDR3 reads TGTGCCAGCAAAACTAGCGGGCACACAGGTACGCAGTATTTT.